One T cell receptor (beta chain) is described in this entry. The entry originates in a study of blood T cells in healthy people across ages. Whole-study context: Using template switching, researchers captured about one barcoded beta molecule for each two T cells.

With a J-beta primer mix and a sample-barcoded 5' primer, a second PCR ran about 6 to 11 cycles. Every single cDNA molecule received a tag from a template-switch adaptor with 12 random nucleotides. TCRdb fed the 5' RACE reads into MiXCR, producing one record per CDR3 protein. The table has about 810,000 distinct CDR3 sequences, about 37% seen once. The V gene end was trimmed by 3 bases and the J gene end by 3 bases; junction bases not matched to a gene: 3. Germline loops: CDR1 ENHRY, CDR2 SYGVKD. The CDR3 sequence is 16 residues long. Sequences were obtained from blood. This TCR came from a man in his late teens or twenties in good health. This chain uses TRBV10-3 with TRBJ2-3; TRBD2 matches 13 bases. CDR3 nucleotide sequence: TGTGCCATCAGTGATACTAGCGGGGGGGCAACAGATACGCAGTATTTT. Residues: CAISDTSGGATDTQYF.